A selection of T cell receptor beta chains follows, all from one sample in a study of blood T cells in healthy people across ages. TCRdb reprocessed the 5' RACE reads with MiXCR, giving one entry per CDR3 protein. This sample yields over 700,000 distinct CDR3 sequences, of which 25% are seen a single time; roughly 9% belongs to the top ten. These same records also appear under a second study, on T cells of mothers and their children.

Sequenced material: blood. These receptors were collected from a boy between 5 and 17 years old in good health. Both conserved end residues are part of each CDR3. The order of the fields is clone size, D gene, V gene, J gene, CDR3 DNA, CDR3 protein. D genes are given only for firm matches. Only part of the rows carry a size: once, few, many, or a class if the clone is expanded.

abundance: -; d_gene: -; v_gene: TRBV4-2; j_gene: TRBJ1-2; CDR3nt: TGTGCCAGCAGACCAGGGACGCCTTGGGGCATAGATCTTTATGGCTACACCTTC; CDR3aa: CASRPGTPWGIDLYGYTF
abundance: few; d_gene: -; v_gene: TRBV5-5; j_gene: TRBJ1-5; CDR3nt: TGTGCCAGCAGCTTGTTTTCGGGGGGTAGCAATCAGCCCCAGCATTTT; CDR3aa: CASSLFSGGSNQPQHF
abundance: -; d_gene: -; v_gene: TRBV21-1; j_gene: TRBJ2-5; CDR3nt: TGTGCCAGCAGCAAAGGGACAGGGGGGGAAGAGACCCAGTACTTC; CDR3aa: CASSKGTGGEETQYF
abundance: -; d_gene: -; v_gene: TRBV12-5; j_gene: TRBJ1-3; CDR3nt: TGTGCTAGTGCTCCTTACGGGCATGGGGGCCCGATCTCTGGAAACACCATATATTTT; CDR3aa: CASAPYGHGGPISGNTIYF
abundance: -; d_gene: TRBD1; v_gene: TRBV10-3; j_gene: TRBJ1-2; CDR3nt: TGTGCCATCAGTGAGACAGGGGTTGGCTACACCTTC; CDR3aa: CAISETGVGYTF
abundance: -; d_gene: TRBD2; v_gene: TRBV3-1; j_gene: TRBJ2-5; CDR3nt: TGTGCCAGCAGCCAAGATGAGCGGGGCCACGGGGAGACCCAGTACTTC; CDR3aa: CASSQDERGHGETQYF
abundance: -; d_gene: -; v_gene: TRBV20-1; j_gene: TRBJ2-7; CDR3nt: TGCAGTGCTGGGACTCGATCCTACGAGCAGTACTTC; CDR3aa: CSAGTRSYEQYF
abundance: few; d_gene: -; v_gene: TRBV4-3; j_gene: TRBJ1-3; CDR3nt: TGCGCCAGCAGCCAAGATGCCGGAAACACCATATATTTT; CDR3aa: CASSQDAGNTIYF
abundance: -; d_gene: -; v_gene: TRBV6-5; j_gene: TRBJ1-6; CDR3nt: TGTGCCAGCAGTTTCTCTAATTCACCCCTCCACTTT; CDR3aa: CASSFSNSPLHF
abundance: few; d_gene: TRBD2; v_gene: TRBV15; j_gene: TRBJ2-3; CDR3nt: TGTGCCACCAGCAGGCAGGGTTCGGCCCCTGGCGGGAGGACAGATACGCAGTATTTT; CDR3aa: CATSRQGSAPGGRTDTQYF
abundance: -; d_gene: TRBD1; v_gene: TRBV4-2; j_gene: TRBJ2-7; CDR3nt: TGTGCCAGCAGCCAAGAGGGGGGGACAGGGTCCTACGAGCAGTACTTC; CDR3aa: CASSQEGGTGSYEQYF
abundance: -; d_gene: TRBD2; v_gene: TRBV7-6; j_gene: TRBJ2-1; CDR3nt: TGTGCCAGCAGCCCCCAACTAGCGGGAGTGAATGAGCAGTTCTTC; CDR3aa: CASSPQLAGVNEQFF
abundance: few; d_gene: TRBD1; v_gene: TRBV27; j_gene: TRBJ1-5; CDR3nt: TGTGCCAGCAGCTCCCGACCGACAGGGTGGCATCAGCCCCAGCATTTT; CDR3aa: CASSSRPTGWHQPQHF
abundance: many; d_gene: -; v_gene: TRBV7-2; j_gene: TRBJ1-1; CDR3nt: TGCGCCAGCAGCTTAGGGACACTGAACACTGAAGCTTTCTTT; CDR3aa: CASSLGTLNTEAFF
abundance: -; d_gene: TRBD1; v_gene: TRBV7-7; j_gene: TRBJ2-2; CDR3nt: TGTGCTAGCAGCCCGGGACAGGGGGTATCCGGGGAGCTGTTTTTT; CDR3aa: CASSPGQGVSGELFF
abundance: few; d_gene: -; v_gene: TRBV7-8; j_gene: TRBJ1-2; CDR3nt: TGTGCCAGCAGCTTAGGCAAATTCCAAGGGCGAGGGGGCTACACCTTC; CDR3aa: CASSLGKFQGRGGYTF
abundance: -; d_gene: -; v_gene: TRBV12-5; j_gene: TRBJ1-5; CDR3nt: TGTGCTAGTGGTTCCTTCGACCATCAGCCCCAGCATTTT; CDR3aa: CASGSFDHQPQHF
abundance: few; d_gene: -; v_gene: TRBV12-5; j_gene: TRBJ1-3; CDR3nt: TGTGCTAGTGCCACGGAGGGAGGGACTCACCCCATATATTTT; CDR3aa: CASATEGGTHPIYF
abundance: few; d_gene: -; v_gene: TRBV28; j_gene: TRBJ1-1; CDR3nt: TGTGCCAGCAGCCCGTCCGGTCGAACCACTGAAGCTTTCTTT; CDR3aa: CASSPSGRTTEAFF
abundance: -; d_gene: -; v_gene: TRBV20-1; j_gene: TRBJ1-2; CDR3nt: TGCAGTGCTGCCAGAGCAGGCCTCTATGGCTACACCTTC; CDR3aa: CSAARAGLYGYTF
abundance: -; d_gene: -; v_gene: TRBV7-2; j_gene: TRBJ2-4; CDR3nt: TGTGCCAGCAGCTTCACTCAAGGGTCCCCCATTCAGTACTTC; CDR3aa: CASSFTQGSPIQYF
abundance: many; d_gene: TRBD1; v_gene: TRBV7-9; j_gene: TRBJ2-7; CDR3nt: TGTGCCAGCAGCCCGGGACAGGGGCACGAGCAGTACTTC; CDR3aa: CASSPGQGHEQYF
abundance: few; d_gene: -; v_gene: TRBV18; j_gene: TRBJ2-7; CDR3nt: TGTGCCAGCTCACCGTCCGGGGGTCAGCGCCGGAACGAGCAGTACTTC; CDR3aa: CASSPSGGQRRNEQYF
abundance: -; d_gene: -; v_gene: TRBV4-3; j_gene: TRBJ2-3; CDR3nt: TGCGCCAGCAGCCAAGTTGGCCAAGCAGATACGCAGTATTTT; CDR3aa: CASSQVGQADTQYF
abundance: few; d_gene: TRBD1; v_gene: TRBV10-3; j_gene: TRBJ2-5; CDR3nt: TGTGCCATCAGTGTCGCAGGGGGCGAAGAGACCCAGTACTTC; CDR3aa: CAISVAGGEETQYF
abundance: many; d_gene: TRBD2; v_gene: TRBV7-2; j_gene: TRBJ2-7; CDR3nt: TGTGCCAGCAGCCCTTCGGGGGGGCTTACCTACGAGCAGTACTTC; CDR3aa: CASSPSGGLTYEQYF
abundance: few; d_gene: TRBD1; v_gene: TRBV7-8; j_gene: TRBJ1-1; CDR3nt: TGTGTCAGCACCCTCGGGACAGGGGCGCGGACTGAAGCTTTCTTT; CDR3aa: CVSTLGTGARTEAFF
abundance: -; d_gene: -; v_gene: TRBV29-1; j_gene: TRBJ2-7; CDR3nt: TGCAGCGTTTCGACGGGGACCTTTGACGAGCAGTACTTC; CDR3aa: CSVSTGTFDEQYF
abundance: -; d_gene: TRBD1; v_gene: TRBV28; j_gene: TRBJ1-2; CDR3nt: TGTGCCAGCAGGGACAGGGGAATCTATGGCTACACCTTC; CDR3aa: CASRDRGIYGYTF